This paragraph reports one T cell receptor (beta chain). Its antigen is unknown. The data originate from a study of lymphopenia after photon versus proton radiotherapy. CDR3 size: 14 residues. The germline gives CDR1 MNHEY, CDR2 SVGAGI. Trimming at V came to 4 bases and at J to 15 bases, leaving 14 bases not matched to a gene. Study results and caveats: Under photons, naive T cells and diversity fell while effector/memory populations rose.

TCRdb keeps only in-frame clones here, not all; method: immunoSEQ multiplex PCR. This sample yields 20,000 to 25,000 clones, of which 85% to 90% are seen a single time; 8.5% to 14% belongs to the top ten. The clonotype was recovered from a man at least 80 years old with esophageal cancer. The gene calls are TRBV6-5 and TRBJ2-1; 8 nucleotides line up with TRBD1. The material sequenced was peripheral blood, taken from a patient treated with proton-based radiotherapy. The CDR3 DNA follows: TGTGCCAGCAGTTTCTCATGGACAGGGACGCATGTGTTCTTC. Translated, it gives CASSFSWTGTHVFF.